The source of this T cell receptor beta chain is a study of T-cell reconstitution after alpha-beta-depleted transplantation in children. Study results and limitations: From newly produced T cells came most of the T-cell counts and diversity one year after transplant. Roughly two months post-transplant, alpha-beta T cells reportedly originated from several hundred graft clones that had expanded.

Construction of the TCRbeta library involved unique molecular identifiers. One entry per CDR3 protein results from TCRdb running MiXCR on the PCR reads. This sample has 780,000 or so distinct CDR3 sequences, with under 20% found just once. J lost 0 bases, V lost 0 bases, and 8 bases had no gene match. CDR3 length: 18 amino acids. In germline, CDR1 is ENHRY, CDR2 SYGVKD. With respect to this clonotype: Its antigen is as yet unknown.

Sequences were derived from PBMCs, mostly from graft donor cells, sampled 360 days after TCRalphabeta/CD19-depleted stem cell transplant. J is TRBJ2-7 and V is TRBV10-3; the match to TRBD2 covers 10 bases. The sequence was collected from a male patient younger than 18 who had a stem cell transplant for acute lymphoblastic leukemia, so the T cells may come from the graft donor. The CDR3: CAISESATLAGSSYEQYF. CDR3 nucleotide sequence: TGTGCCATCAGTGAGTCCGCAACACTAGCGGGAAGCTCCTACGAGCAGTACTTC.